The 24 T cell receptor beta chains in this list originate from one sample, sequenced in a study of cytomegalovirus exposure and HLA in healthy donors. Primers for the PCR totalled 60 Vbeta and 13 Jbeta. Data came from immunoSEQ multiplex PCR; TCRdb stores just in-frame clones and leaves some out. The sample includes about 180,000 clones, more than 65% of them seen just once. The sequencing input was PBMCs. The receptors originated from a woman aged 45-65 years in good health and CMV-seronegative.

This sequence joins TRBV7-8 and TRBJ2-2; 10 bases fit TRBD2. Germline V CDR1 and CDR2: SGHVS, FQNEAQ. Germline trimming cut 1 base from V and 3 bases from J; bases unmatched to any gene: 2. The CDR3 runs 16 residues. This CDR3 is CASSLDLAGDTGELFF. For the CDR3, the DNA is TGTGCCAGCAGCTTAGATCTAGCGGGAGACACCGGGGAGCTGTTTTTT.

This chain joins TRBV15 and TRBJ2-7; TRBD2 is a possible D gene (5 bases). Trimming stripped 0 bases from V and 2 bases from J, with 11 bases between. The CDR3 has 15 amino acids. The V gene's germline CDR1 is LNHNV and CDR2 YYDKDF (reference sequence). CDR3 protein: CATSRDGRATYEQYF. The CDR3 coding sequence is TGTGCCACCAGCAGAGACGGGCGGGCTACCTACGAGCAGTACTTC.

The CDR3 DNA sequence: TGTGCCAGCAGGACAGGGAATAGCAATCAGCCCCAGCATTTT. This gives the protein CASRTGNSNQPQHF. The chain links TRBV2 to TRBJ1-5; 7 bases map to TRBD1. V gave up 6 bases and J gave up 0 bases; unmatched junction bases: 2. This CDR3 has 14 amino acids. CDR1 and CDR2 (germline): SNHLY, FYNNEI.

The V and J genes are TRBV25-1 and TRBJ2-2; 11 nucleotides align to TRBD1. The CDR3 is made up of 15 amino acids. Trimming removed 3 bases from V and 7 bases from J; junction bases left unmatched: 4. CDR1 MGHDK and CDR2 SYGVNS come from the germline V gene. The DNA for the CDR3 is TGTGCCAGCAGTGAGCCGGGACAGGGGGACGGGGAGCTGTTTTTT. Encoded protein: CASSEPGQGDGELFF. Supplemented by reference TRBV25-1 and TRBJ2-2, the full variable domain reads EADIYQTPRYLVIGTGKKITLECSQTMGHDKMYWYQQDPGMELHLIHYSYGVNSTEKGDLSSESTVSRIRTEHFPLTLESARPSHTSQYLCASSEPGQGDGELFFGEGSRLTVL.

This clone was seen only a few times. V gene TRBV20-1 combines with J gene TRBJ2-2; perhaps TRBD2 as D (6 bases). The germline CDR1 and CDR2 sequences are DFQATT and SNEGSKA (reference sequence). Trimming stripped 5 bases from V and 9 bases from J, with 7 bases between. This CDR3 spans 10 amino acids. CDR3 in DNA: TGCAGTGCTGGGAGGCGGGAGCTGTTTTTT. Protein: CSAGRRELFF.

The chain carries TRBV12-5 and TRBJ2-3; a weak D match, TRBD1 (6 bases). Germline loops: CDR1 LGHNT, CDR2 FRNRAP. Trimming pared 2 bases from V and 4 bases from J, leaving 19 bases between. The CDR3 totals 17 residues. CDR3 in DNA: TGTGCTAGTGGTTTGTACCAACAGGGAGTGGGAGCAGATACGCAGTATTTT. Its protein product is CASGLYQQGVGADTQYF.

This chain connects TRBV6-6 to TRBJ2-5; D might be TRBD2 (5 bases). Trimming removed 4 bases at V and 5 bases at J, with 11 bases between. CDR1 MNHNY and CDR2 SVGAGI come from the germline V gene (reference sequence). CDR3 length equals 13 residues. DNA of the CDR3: TGTGCCAGCAGTTCGGGAAGGATGGAGACCCAGTACTTC. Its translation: CASSSGRMETQYF.

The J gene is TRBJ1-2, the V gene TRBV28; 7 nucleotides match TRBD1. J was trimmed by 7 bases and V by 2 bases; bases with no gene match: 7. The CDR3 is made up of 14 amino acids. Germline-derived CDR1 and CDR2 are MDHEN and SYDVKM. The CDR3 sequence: CASSLRGGVGGYTF. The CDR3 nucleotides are TGTGCCAGCAGTTTAAGAGGGGGCGTTGGTGGCTACACCTTC.

The CDR3 reads CASSLGSRGPRHNEQFF. The DNA for the CDR3 is TGCGCCAGCAGCTTGGGGTCCAGGGGGCCACGACACAATGAGCAGTTCTTC. V and J are TRBV5-1 and TRBJ2-1; 8 nucleotides agree with TRBD1. The CDR3 covers 17 residues. V trimming: 0 bases; J trimming: 5 bases; junction bases outside the gene matches: 10. Germline CDR1 is SGHRS and CDR2 is YFSETQ.

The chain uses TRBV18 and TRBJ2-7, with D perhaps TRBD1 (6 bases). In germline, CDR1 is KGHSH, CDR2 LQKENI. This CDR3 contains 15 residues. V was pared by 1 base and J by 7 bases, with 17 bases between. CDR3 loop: CASSPLDQGPGEQYF. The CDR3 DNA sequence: TGTGCCAGCTCACCACTCGACCAGGGGCCGGGTGAGCAGTACTTC.

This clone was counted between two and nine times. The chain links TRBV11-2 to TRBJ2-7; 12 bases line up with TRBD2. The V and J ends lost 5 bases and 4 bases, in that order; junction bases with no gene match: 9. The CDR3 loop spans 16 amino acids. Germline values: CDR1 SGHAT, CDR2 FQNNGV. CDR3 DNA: TGTGCCAGCAGCGCGGTCGGACTAGCGGGAATTTACGAGCAGTACTTC. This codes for CASSAVGLAGIYEQYF.

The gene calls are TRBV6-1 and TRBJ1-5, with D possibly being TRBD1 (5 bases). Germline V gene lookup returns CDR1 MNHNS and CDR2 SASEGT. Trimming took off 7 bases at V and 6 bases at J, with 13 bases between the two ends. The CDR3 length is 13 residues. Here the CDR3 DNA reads TGTGCCAGCATTTTGACGCAGGGTCAGCCCCAGCATTTT. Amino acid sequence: CASILTQGQPQHF.

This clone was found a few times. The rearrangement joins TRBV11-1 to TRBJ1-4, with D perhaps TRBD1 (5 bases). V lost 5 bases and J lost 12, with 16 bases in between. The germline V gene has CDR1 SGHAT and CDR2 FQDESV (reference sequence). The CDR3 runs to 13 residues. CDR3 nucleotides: TGTGCCAGCAGCCAGGAACGGGGGATGGAACTGTTTTTT. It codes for CASSQERGMELFF.

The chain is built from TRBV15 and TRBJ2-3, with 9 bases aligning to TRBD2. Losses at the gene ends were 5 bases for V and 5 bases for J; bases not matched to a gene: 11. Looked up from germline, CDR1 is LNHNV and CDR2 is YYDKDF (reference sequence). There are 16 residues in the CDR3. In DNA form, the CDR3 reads TGTGCCACCAGCTCTCCCGGGACTAGCTTCGGAGATACGCAGTATTTT. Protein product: CATSSPGTSFGDTQYF. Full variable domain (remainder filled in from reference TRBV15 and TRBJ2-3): DAMVIQNPRYQVTQFGKPVTLSCSQTLNHNVMYWYQQKSSQAPKLLFHYYDKDFNNEADTPDNFQSRRPNTSFCFLDIRSPGLGDTAMYLCATSSPGTSFGDTQYFGPGTRLTVL.

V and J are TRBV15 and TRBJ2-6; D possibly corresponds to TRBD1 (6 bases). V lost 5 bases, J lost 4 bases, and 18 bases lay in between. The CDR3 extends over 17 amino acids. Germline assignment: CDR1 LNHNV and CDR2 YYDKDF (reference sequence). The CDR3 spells CATSAGQPPAGANVLTF. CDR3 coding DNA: TGTGCCACCAGCGCAGGACAGCCCCCCGCGGGGGCCAACGTCCTGACTTTC.

The CDR3 here is CATSRDRGESQPQHF. DNA of the CDR3: TGTGCCACCAGCAGAGATCGCGGGGAGTCTCAGCCCCAGCATTTT. This chain connects TRBV15 to TRBJ1-5; D not certain. Germline V gene lookup returns CDR1 LNHNV and CDR2 YYDKDF (reference sequence). This CDR3 has 15 residues. V gave up 0 bases and J gave up 6 bases, with 12 bases separating them. The variable domain in full, completed from reference TRBV15 and TRBJ1-5, reads DAMVIQNPRYQVTQFGKPVTLSCSQTLNHNVMYWYQQKSSQAPKLLFHYYDKDFNNEADTPDNFQSRRPNTSFCFLDIRSPGLGDTAMYLCATSRDRGESQPQHFGDGTRLSIL.

DNA for the CDR3: TGTGCCAGCAGCTTAGGGGCGCTCGGGAACACTGAAGCTTTCTTT. This codes for CASSLGALGNTEAFF. The chain is built from TRBV7-3 and TRBJ1-1; tentatively, D is TRBD1 (5 bases). V dropped 2 bases and J dropped 1 base, with 11 bases sitting between them. Germline V gene lookup returns CDR1 SGHTA and CDR2 FQGTGA. This CDR3 is built from 15 residues.

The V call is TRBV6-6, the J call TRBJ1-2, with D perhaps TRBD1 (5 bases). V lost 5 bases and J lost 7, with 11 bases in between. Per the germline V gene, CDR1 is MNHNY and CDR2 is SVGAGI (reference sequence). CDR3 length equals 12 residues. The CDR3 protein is CASSGPGGGYTF. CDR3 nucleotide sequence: TGTGCCAGCAGTGGCCCGGGGGGTGGCTACACCTTC.

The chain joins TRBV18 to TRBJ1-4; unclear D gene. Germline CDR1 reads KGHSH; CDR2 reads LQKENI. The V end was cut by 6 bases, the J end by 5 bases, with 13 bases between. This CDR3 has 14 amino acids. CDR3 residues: CASSLGNWNEKLFF. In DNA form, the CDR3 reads TGTGCCAGCTCTCTCGGGAATTGGAATGAAAAACTGTTTTTT.

DNA for the CDR3: TGCGCCAGCAGCCTAATGGCTGGGACAGGGTCCTACGAGCAGTACTTC. It is translated as CASSLMAGTGSYEQYF. The chain carries TRBV4-3 and TRBJ2-7, with 9 bases matching TRBD1. The germline gives CDR1 LGHNA, CDR2 YSLEER. The junction had 8 bases not matched to a gene; V was cut back by 4 bases and J by 1 base. The CDR3 is made up of 16 amino acids.

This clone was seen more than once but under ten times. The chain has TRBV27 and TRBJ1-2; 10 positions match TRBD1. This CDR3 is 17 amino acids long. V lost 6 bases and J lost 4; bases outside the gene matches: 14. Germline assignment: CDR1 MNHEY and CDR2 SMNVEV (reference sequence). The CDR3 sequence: CASSRTGGTLLSYGYTF. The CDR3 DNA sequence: TGTGCCAGCAGCAGGACAGGGGGGACGCTGCTGTCCTATGGCTACACCTTC.

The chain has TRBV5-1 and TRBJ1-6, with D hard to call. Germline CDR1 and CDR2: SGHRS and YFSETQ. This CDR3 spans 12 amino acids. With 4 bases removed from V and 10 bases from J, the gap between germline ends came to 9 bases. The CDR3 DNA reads TGCGCCAGCAGCCCGGGTTGGTCACCCCTCCACTTT. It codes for CASSPGWSPLHF.

CDR3 DNA: TGCGCCAGCAGCTTGGGATCCGGGGGCACTGAAGCTTTCTTT. As protein: CASSLGSGGTEAFF. The chain employs TRBV5-1 and TRBJ1-1; the D gene is possibly TRBD1 (5 bases). Germline V gene data show CDR1 as SGHRS and CDR2 as YFSETQ. The V and J ends lost 0 bases and 4 bases respectively, with 10 bases between them. The CDR3 covers 14 residues.

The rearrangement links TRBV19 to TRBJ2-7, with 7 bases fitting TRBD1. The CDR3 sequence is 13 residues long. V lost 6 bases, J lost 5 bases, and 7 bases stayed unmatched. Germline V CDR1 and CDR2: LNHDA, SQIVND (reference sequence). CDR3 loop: CASRPRGFNEQYF. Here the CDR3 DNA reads TGTGCCAGTAGGCCCAGGGGGTTCAACGAGCAGTACTTC.